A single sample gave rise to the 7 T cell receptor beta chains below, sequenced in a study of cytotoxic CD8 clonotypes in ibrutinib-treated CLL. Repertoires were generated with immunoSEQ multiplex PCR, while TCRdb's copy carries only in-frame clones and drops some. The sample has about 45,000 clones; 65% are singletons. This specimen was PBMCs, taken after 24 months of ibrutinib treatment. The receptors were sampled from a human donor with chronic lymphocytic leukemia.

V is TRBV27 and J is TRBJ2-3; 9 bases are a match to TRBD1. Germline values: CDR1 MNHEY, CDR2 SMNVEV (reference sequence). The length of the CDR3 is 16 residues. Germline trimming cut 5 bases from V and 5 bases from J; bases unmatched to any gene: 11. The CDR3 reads CASSREYRGPGDTQYF. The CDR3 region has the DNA TGTGCCAGCAGTAGAGAATACAGGGGGCCTGGAGATACGCAGTATTTT.

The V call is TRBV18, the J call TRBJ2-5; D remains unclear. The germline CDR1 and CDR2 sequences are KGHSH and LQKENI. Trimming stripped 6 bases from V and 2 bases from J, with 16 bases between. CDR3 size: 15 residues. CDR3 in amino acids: CASSRAGPQQETQYF. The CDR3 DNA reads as TGTGCCAGCTCCCGGGCAGGTCCCCAGCAAGAGACCCAGTACTTC.

This chain's CDR3 is CACRTSSEKLFF. DNA for the CDR3: TGTGCCTGTCGGACATCGAGTGAAAAACTGTTTTTT. V and J are TRBV30 and TRBJ1-4; possibly TRBD1 for D (5 bases). CDR3 length: 12 residues. Germline assignment: CDR1 GTSNPN and CDR2 SVGIG (reference sequence). Trimming removed 6 bases at V and 7 bases at J, with 12 bases between. The full variable domain, with the rest looked up from reference TRBV30 and TRBJ1-4, is SQTIHQWPATLVQPVGSPLSLECTVEGTSNPNLYWYRQAAGRGLQLLFYSVGIGQISSEVPQNLSASRPQDRQFILSSKKLLLSDSGFYLCACRTSSEKLFFGSGTQLSVL.

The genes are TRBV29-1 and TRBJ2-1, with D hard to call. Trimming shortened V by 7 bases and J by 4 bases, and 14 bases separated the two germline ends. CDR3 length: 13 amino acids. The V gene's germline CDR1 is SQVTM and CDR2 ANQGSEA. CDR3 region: CSARRLGYNEQFF. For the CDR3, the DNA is TGCAGCGCTCGTCGTCTGGGTTACAATGAGCAGTTCTTC.

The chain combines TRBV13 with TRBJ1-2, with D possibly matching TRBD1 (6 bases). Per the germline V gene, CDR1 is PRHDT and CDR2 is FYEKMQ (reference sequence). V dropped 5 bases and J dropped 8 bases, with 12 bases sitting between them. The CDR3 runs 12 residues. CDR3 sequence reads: CASSIQGRGYTF. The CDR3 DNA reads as TGTGCCAGCAGCATACAGGGACGGGGCTACACCTTC.

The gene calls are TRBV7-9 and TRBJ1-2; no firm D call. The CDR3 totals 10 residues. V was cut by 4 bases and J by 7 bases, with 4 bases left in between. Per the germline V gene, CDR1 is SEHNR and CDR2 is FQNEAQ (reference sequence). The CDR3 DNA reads TGTGCCAGCAGCTCTGGTGGCTACACCTTC. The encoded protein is CASSSGGYTF.

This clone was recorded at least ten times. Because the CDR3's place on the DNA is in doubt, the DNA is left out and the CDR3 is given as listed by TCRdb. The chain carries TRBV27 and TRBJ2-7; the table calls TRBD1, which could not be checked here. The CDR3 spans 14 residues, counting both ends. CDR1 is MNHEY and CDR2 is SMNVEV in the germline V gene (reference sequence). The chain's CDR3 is CASSTSTGSYEQYF.